The 32 T cell receptor beta chains below come from one sample, sequenced in a study of spatial heterogeneity in lung cancer. Time point in this sample: sample taken at primary tumor resection. Unsorted tumor, nontumor lung tissue or cryopreserved PBMC supplied the whole RNA. Via MiXCR, TCRdb re-called the 5' RACE reads, giving one row per CDR3 protein. The sample holds 17,000 or so distinct CDR3 sequences, about 20% seen once. The sequencing used PBMCs, collected at surgery. These receptors all stem from a female donor with early-stage non-small cell lung cancer.

The rearrangement uses TRBV4-3 and TRBJ1-2, with a possible D match to TRBD1 (6 bases). V lost 4 bases and J lost 1, with 19 bases in between. The CDR3 contains 17 residues. Per the germline V gene, CDR1 is LGHNA and CDR2 is YSLEER. CDR3 in DNA: TGCGCCAGCAGCCCGGGGGCGGGCCGTCGAGGTAACTATGGCTACACCTTC. This codes for CASSPGAGRRGNYGYTF.

This clonotype was seen at least ten times. The V gene is TRBV28, the J gene TRBJ2-7, with 7 bases lining up with TRBD1. In germline, CDR1 is MDHEN, CDR2 SYDVKM. The CDR3 has 12 residues. V trimming: 7 bases; J trimming: 6 bases; junction bases outside the gene matches: 6. Here the CDR3 reads CASTTTGIEQYF. The CDR3 DNA reads as TGTGCCAGCACCACGACAGGGATCGAGCAGTACTTC.

The V gene is TRBV5-6, the J gene TRBJ2-3; D gene ambiguous. The germline gives CDR1 SGHDT, CDR2 YYEEEE. V lost 4 bases to trimming and J lost 3 bases, with 12 bases between them. CDR3 length: 14 residues. The chain's CDR3 is CASSRVRTTDTQYF. The CDR3 DNA sequence: TGTGCCAGCAGCCGCGTTAGGACGACAGATACGCAGTATTTT. Variable domain in full (rest from reference TRBV5-6 and TRBJ2-3): DAGVTQSPTHLIKTRGQQVTLRCSPKSGHDTVSWYQQALGQGPQFIFQYYEEEERQRGNFPDRFSGHQFPNYSSELNVNALLLGDSALYLCASSRVRTTDTQYFGPGTRLTVL.

This clonotype is medium-sized (0.01 to 0.1%) within its sample. This sequence joins TRBV30 and TRBJ2-7; D might be TRBD2 (6 bases). The CDR3 runs to 14 residues. The V gene lost 1 base and the J gene lost 2 bases, with 12 bases spanning the gap. Per the germline V gene, CDR1 is GTSNPN and CDR2 is SVGIG (reference sequence). This CDR3 reads CAWSAGTAAYEQYF. The CDR3 nucleotides are TGTGCCTGGAGTGCCGGGACTGCAGCCTACGAGCAGTACTTC.

This clonotype was seen only a few times. This rearrangement joins TRBV5-1 to TRBJ2-5, with 10 positions matching TRBD1. With V trimmed by 3 bases and J by 5 bases, 4 bases remained unmatched. The CDR3 totals 14 residues. CDR1 is SGHRS, CDR2 YFSETQ, per germline. The CDR3 here is CASSSGQGKETQYF. CDR3 coding DNA: TGCGCCAGCAGCTCGGGACAGGGGAAGGAGACCCAGTACTTC.

This clonotype was seen repeatedly, ten times or more. The J gene is TRBJ2-7, the V gene TRBV3-1; D possibly corresponds to TRBD2 (5 bases). With 3 bases removed from V and 7 bases from J, the gap between germline ends came to 22 bases. From germline, CDR1 is LGHDT and CDR2 YNNKEL (reference sequence). The CDR3 loop spans 16 amino acids. For the CDR3, the DNA is TGTGCCAGCAGCCAGGATACTAGAGCCGTATGGGGTGAGCAGTACTTC. Protein: CASSQDTRAVWGEQYF.

The genes are TRBV6-6 and TRBJ2-7, with 7 positions matching TRBD1. In germline, CDR1 is MNHNY, CDR2 SVGAGI (reference sequence). Unmatched junction bases numbered 2, after V lost 0 bases and J lost 3 bases. This CDR3 contains 14 residues. The CDR3 DNA sequence: TGTGCCAGCAGTTACTCCGGACAGGACTACGAGCAGTACGTC. Its translation: CASSYSGQDYEQYV.

The rearrangement links TRBV7-2 to TRBJ2-7; D gene ambiguous. Germline V gene data show CDR1 as SGHTA and CDR2 as FQGNSA. The CDR3 is 13 amino acids. V lost 0 bases, J lost 3 bases, and 6 bases lay in between. The CDR3 spells CASSLAGYYEQYF. CDR3 bases: TGTGCCAGCAGCTTAGCGGGGTACTACGAGCAGTACTTC.

This clonotype was counted at least ten times. This chain joins TRBV29-1 and TRBJ2-5; D is possibly TRBD1 or TRBD2 (5 bases each). This CDR3 is built from 14 residues. Per the germline V gene, CDR1 is SQVTM and CDR2 is ANQGSEA. The ends were cut back, 3 bases at V and 7 bases at J, with 18 bases in the middle. The CDR3 is CSVEGSIGERTQYF. As DNA, the CDR3 is TGCAGCGTTGAGGGGTCCATAGGGGAGCGGACCCAGTACTTC. Full variable domain (missing parts from reference TRBV29-1 and TRBJ2-5): SAVISQKPSRDICQRGTSLTIQCQVDSQVTMMFWYRQQPGQSLTLIATANQGSEATYESGFVIDKFPISRPNLTFSTLTVSNMSPEDSSIYLCSVEGSIGERTQYFGPGTRLLVL.

V usage is TRBV25-1 and J usage is TRBJ2-2; tentative D call: TRBD2 (6 bases). Germline V gene sequence: CDR1 MGHDK, CDR2 SYGVNS. The V end was cut by 7 bases, the J end by 0 bases, with 12 bases between. This CDR3 spans 15 amino acids. The CDR3 coding sequence is TGTGCCAGCACTGGGACTTTCGCGAACACCGGGGAGCTGTTTTTT. Translated: CASTGTFANTGELFF.

This clonotype was seen ten or more times. This sequence joins TRBV4-3 and TRBJ2-3; 8 nucleotides align to TRBD2. The CDR3 length is 16 residues. Germline V gene lookup returns CDR1 LGHNA and CDR2 YSLEER. V was pared by 3 bases and J by 1 base, with 6 bases of the junction left unmatched. The CDR3 here is CASSQLSGRGTDTQYF. The CDR3 DNA sequence: TGCGCCAGCAGCCAGTTAAGCGGGAGAGGCACAGATACGCAGTATTTT.

This clonotype was detected many times. The CDR3 DNA reads TGTGCCAGCAGCCAAACGATCGGACAAGGCTACACCTTC. This encodes CASSQTIGQGYTF. The V gene is TRBV3-1, the J gene TRBJ1-2, with D possibly TRBD1 on 5 matching bases. V lost 2 bases and J 8 bases, leaving 12 bases between the germline ends. The CDR3 spans 13 residues. Germline V gene sequence: CDR1 LGHDT, CDR2 YNNKEL (reference sequence).

The chain carries TRBV7-9 and TRBJ2-7, with D uncertain. The germline gives CDR1 SEHNR, CDR2 FQNEAQ (reference sequence). Deletions cut 3 bases from V and 0 bases from J, with 9 bases between. This CDR3 contains 14 residues. The CDR3 DNA follows: TGTGCCAGCAGCTTTTCCAGAGACTCCTACGAGCAGTACTTC. Translating gives CASSFSRDSYEQYF.

In DNA form, the CDR3 reads TGTGCCAGCGACGACAGAAGGAATTCACCCCTCCACTTT. It yields the protein CASDDRRNSPLHF. This chain links TRBV19 with TRBJ1-6, with D perhaps matching TRBD1 (5 bases). This CDR3 spans 13 amino acids. Between the trimmed V and J ends, which lost 9 bases and 7 bases, there was a span of 13 bases. Germline V CDR1 and CDR2: LNHDA, SQIVND (reference sequence).

This clonotype was seen at least ten times. The chain links TRBV9 to TRBJ2-2; D may be TRBD2 (5 bases). Germline CDR1 reads SGDLS; CDR2 reads YYNGEE. This CDR3 spans 16 amino acids. Trimming removed 0 bases at V and 6 bases at J, with 15 bases between. CDR3 residues: CASSVGSGGSAGELFF. The CDR3 region has the DNA TGTGCCAGCAGCGTAGGCAGTGGAGGTTCCGCCGGGGAGCTGTTTTTT.

This clonotype showed up just a few times. The chain employs TRBV11-2 and TRBJ2-1; D uncertain. There are 17 residues in the CDR3. Germline loops: CDR1 SGHAT, CDR2 FQNNGV. Trimming pared 5 bases from V and 1 base from J, leaving 18 bases between. The CDR3 region is CASSHAFHGRSYNEQFF. CDR3 sequence (DNA): TGTGCCAGCAGCCATGCTTTCCACGGGCGGTCCTACAATGAGCAGTTCTTC. Variable domain in full (rest from reference TRBV11-2 and TRBJ2-1): EAGVAQSPRYKIIEKRQSVAFWCNPISGHATLYWYQQILGQGPKLLIQFQNNGVVDDSQLPKDRFSAERLKGVDSTLKIQPAKLEDSAVYLCASSHAFHGRSYNEQFFGPGTRLTVL.

This chain joins TRBV10-2 and TRBJ1-1, with no clear D. Germline loops: CDR1 WSHSY, CDR2 SAAADI. The CDR3 spans 14 residues. The V end lost 2 bases, the J end lost 3 bases, and 10 bases lay between the germline ends. CDR3 region: CASSEAVRHTEAFF. The CDR3 DNA reads as TGCGCCAGCAGTGAGGCGGTCAGACACACTGAAGCTTTCTTT.

This clonotype was found many times. The chain couples TRBV12-3 or TRBV12-4 to TRBJ1-2; possibly TRBD1 for D (5 bases). With 6 bases removed from V and 9 bases from J, the gap between germline ends came to 11 bases. The CDR3 has 11 residues. This CDR3 is CASRIGARYTF. The CDR3 nucleotides read TGTGCCAGCAGGATTGGGGCCCGCTACACCTTC.

By share, this clonotype counts as medium-sized (0.01 to 0.1%). The chain has TRBV20-1 and TRBJ2-7, with D perhaps matching TRBD2 (5 bases). Trimming shortened V by 1 base and J by 3 bases, and 10 bases separated the two germline ends. This CDR3 region has 13 residues. CDR1 is DFQATT, CDR2 SNEGSKA, per germline (reference sequence). CDR3: CSARGVRDYEQYF. The CDR3 region has the DNA TGCAGTGCTAGAGGAGTACGGGACTACGAGCAGTACTTC.

This clonotype was counted many times. The chain joins TRBV27 to TRBJ1-4, with D maybe TRBD1 (6 bases). The length of the CDR3 is 14 residues. Germline CDR1 MNHEY, CDR2 SMNVEV (reference sequence). V was shortened by 4 bases and J by 5 bases, with 11 bases between the two germline ends. CDR3: CASSSDRLNEKLFF. The DNA of the CDR3 is TGTGCCAGCAGTTCGGACAGATTAAATGAAAAACTGTTTTTT.

In this sample, this clonotype turned up a few times. The genes are TRBV23-1 and TRBJ2-3; D gene unclear. TRBV23-1 is identified as an open reading frame with a role that is uncertain. This CDR3 has 18 amino acids. Trimming removed 5 bases from V and 1 base from J, with 22 bases in between. CDR3 region: CASSSQRRLQIRTDTQYF. Here the CDR3 DNA reads TGCGCCAGCAGTTCCCAACGCAGGTTACAGATTCGCACAGATACGCAGTATTTT.

This clonotype was counted at least ten times. This chain joins TRBV28 and TRBJ2-5; 11 bases are shared with TRBD2. This CDR3 contains 14 residues. J gave up 10 bases and V 6 bases, and 10 bases lay outside the gene matches. In germline, CDR1 is MDHEN, CDR2 SYDVKM. DNA for the CDR3: TGTGCCAGCAGGGGAACCGGGACTAGCGGTCACCAGTACTTC. Translation gives CASRGTGTSGHQYF.

J is TRBJ2-1 and V is TRBV20-1, with TRBD2 as a possible D gene (6 bases). Per germline, CDR1 DFQATT and CDR2 SNEGSKA (reference sequence). The CDR3 loop spans 11 amino acids. V dropped 0 bases and J dropped 12 bases, with 9 bases sitting between them. CDR3 region: CSARDLEGQFF. The CDR3, as DNA: TGCAGTGCTAGAGATCTGGAGGGGCAGTTCTTC.

This clonotype was seen ten or more times. The rearrangement links TRBV12-3 or TRBV12-4 to TRBJ1-5; 9 bases fit TRBD1. The CDR3 runs to 20 residues. J lost 4 bases, V lost 5 bases, and 21 bases had no gene match. The chain's CDR3 is CASSRTRLGDRDFTNQPQHF. CDR3 bases: TGTGCCAGCAGTAGGACTAGATTAGGGGACAGGGATTTTACGAATCAGCCCCAGCATTTT.

This clonotype was recorded at least ten times. This rearrangement joins TRBV18 to TRBJ2-7; 12 bases align to TRBD2. The CDR3 loop spans 21 amino acids. The junction had 19 bases not matched to a gene; V was cut back by 2 bases and J by 2 bases. Germline CDR1 KGHSH, CDR2 LQKENI. Here the CDR3 DNA reads TGTGCCAGCTCACCAGGCCCTTCTGGGACTAGCGGGTCCCGTCCCCCCTACGAGCAGTACTTC. It specifies CASSPGPSGTSGSRPPYEQYF.

This clonotype was counted ten times or more. The rearrangement joins TRBV6-2 or TRBV6-3 to TRBJ2-4; unclear D gene. The germline V and J ends were trimmed by 5 bases and 0 bases, with 14 bases remaining between them. There are 16 residues in the CDR3. Germline CDR1 MNHEY, CDR2 SVGEGT. The CDR3 region has the DNA TGTGCCAGCAGTGAATTCCGCTCGGGAGCCAAAAACATTCAGTACTTC. Translation gives CASSEFRSGAKNIQYF.

At least ten counts were recorded for this clonotype. This chain joins TRBV9 and TRBJ1-2; 8 bases are a match to TRBD1. CDR1 is SGDLS, CDR2 YYNGEE, per germline. The CDR3 runs 15 residues. J gave up 4 bases and V 1 base, and 6 bases lay outside the gene matches. CDR3 protein: CASSVFAGGFYGYTF. The CDR3 DNA reads as TGTGCCAGCAGCGTATTCGCAGGGGGCTTCTATGGCTACACCTTC. Using reference TRBV9 and TRBJ1-2 for the parts outside the CDR3, the full variable domain is DSGVTQTPKHLITATGQRVTLRCSPRSGDLSVYWYQQSLDQGLQFLIQYYNGEERAKGNILERFSAQQFPDLHSELNLSSLELGDSALYFCASSVFAGGFYGYTFGSGTRLTVV.

Only a few counts were recorded for this clonotype. The chain is built from TRBV25-1 and TRBJ2-5; D gene unclear. This CDR3 is 11 amino acids long. The V end was cut by 2 bases, the J end by 2 bases, with 0 bases between. Germline V lookup: CDR1 MGHDK, CDR2 SYGVNS. In nucleotides, the CDR3 is TGTGCCAGCAGTGAACAAGAGACCCAGTACTTC. Translated, it gives CASSEQETQYF.

The CDR3 sequence is CASSLHSWTAYNEQFF. Written as DNA, the CDR3 is TGTGCCAGCAGCCTACATTCTTGGACGGCCTACAATGAGCAGTTCTTC. This chain uses TRBV12-3 or TRBV12-4 with TRBJ2-1; D remains ambiguous. V lost 6 bases and J 2 bases, leaving 17 bases between the germline ends. The CDR3 is 16 amino acids.

This clonotype came up many times. This may be a read error, as it is one base from a much larger clone. This chain uses TRBV24-1 with TRBJ2-1; no definite D call. Germline CDR1 and CDR2: KGHDR and SFDVKD. The CDR3 runs 12 residues. CDR3 in amino acids: CATSLHNNERFF. For the CDR3, the DNA is TGTGCCACCAGCCTTCATAACAATGAGCGGTTCTTC.

The chain carries TRBV12-3 or TRBV12-4 and TRBJ2-2; tentative D call: TRBD1 (5 bases). The length of the CDR3 is 15 residues. V was cut by 2 bases and J by 1 base, with 8 bases left in between. Here the CDR3 reads CASSLRQGNTGELFF. In nucleotides, the CDR3 is TGTGCCAGCAGTTTAAGGCAGGGGAACACCGGGGAGCTGTTTTTT.

This clonotype was recorded at least ten times. The chain is built from TRBV11-2 and TRBJ1-1; no reliable D call. Trimming pared 3 bases from V and 2 bases from J, leaving 7 bases between. The CDR3 is made up of 13 amino acids. CDR1 is SGHAT and CDR2 is FQNNGV in the germline V gene. CDR3 sequence (DNA): TGTGCCAGCAGCTTCTCGAGAAACACTGAAGCTTTCTTT. Translated, it gives CASSFSRNTEAFF.